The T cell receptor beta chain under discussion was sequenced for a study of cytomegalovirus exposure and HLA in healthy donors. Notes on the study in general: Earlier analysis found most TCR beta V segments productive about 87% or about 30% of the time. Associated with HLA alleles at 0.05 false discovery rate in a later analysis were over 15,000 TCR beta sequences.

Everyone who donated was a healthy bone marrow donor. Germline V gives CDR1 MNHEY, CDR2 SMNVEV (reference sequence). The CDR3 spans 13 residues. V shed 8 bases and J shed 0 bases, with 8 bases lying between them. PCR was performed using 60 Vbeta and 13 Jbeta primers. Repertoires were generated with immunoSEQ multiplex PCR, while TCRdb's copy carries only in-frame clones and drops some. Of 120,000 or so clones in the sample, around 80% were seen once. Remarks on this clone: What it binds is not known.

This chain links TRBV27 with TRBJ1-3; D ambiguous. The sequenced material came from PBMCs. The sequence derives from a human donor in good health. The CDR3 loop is CASAGSSGNTIYF. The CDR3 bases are TGTGCCAGCGCGGGAAGCTCTGGAAACACCATATATTTT.